The present T cell receptor (beta chain) was sequenced within a study of CXCR3-negative and CXCR3-positive naive CD8 T cells. Study outcomes and limitations: Naive CXCR3-negative and CXCR3-positive cells had similar TRBV-TRBJ usage; memory differed. Memory CD8+ T cell repertoires were far less diverse than both naive subsets. Naive CXCR3-positive cells had TRB CDR3s more hydrophobic than those of CXCR3-negative naive cells.

A word on this clonotype: Its antigen remains unknown.

Preparation of TRB cDNA libraries relied on 5' RACE carrying UMI labels. With the 5' RACE reads reprocessed, TCRdb shows one record per CDR3 protein and no DNA. This listing includes about 70,000 distinct CDR3 sequences. There are 15 residues in the CDR3. Germline values: CDR1 SGHTA, CDR2 FQGNSA. Triplicates of 250,000 to 350,000 cells were sorted from each CD8+ T cell subset. CD45RO-CCR7+CD27+CD95- expression identified naive CD8+ T cells. The sequenced sample consisted of naive CXCR3+ CD8+ T cells from blood. Stated subset: CD45RO-CCR7+CD27+CD95- naive CD8+ T cells expressing CXCR3 (TNR3+). This receptor was obtained from a human donor in good health. Some clones in this sample may be carry-over from other donors' samples. The rearrangement links TRBV7-2 to TRBJ2-1; TCRdb calls TRBD2, which cannot be checked without DNA. The CDR3 is CASSLATSGVYEQFF.